These T cell receptor beta chains were read from a single sample in a study of molecular identifiers for immune sequencing clone quantification. From the PCR reads, TCRdb called clonotypes with MiXCR, one entry per CDR3 protein. The data contain 60,000 to 75,000 distinct CDR3 sequences, about 20% of them singletons. Sequences were obtained from naive CD8+ T cells from blood, with Jurkat cell RNA spiked in. The receptors originated from a human donor in good health. Some libraries in this study had Jurkat cell RNA spiked in. Each CDR3 is given without its conserved first and last residue.

TRBV29-1,TRBJ2-7,SVEDLRTENSYEQY
TRBV7-8,TRBJ2-7,ASSLEGRGEYEQY
TRBV28,TRBJ1-2,ASSPRTGVWNYGYT
TRBV11-2,TRBJ2-3,ASSFRDGRRDTQY
TRBV14,TRBJ2-2,ASSQPANTGELF
TRBV27,TRBJ2-1,ASSGGTSGNYNERF
TRBV21-1,TRBJ2-7,ASIKDWPKLNEQY
TRBV12-3/TRBV12-4,TRBJ2-1,ASSSPRGLAENNEQF
TRBV7-9,TRBJ2-7,ASSLGPNEQY
TRBV11-2,TRBJ2-7,ASSLTGLGTYEQY
TRBV28,TRBJ2-3,ASSLGQGGTDTQY
TRBV4-1,TRBJ2-2,ASSPNEATGELF
TRBV6-2/TRBV6-3,TRBJ1-5,ASRILGSNQPQH
TRBV7-2,TRBJ2-1,ASSLGGPYNEQF
TRBV11-2,TRBJ2-1,ASSHRVINEQF
TRBV20-1,TRBJ1-1,SVSEEAVAF
TRBV4-3,TRBJ1-1,ASSSDRGTEAF
TRBV29-1,TRBJ2-7,SVAGLAVYEQY
TRBV27,TRBJ2-2,ASSPGLNTGELF
TRBV9,TRBJ2-7,ASSRLGGTGEQY
TRBV27,TRBJ1-3,ASSTTGAGNTIY
TRBV25-1,TRBJ2-7,ASNKGGQAQYEQY
TRBV28,TRBJ2-7,ATQGWGQGVYEQY
TRBV5-4,TRBJ2-2,ASSLGLADTGELF
TRBV30,TRBJ1-2,AWSVLAGGDGYT
TRBV3-1,TRBJ2-5,ASSQVGQTRQETQY
TRBV24-1,TRBJ2-2,ATSKRSNTGELF
TRBV28,TRBJ2-3,ASSLGLSGTSTDTQY
TRBV11-2,TRBJ2-1,ASSKTLAGGDYNEQF
TRBV6-4,TRBJ2-2,ASSGLAGNTGELF
TRBV7-8,TRBJ1-5,ASSLAPDRSYSNQPQH
TRBV15,TRBJ2-1,ATSRVRLGLAGGPGLGNEQF
TRBV27,TRBJ2-1,ASSLVTSNPYNEQF
TRBV7-8,TRBJ2-7,ASSVTGAYEQY
TRBV2,TRBJ2-5,ASMDGGGRRETQY
TRBV12-3/TRBV12-4,TRBJ2-7,ASSLSHRGGSYEQY
TRBV7-9,TRBJ1-4,ASSPWGSQEKLF
TRBV7-9,TRBJ2-5,ASSLVATGQETQY
TRBV7-9,TRBJ2-7,ASSSLRDYTYEQY
TRBV20-1,TRBJ2-5,SAMPPGPGETQY
TRBV29-1,TRBJ1-1,SVGGGAEAF
TRBV19,TRBJ2-7,ASSIGITYEQY
TRBV7-9,TRBJ2-2,ASSLAGGAGHTGELF
TRBV15,TRBJ2-7,ATSRDPQFAEGNYEQY
TRBV28,TRBJ2-5,ASSSRTRVETQY
TRBV15,TRBJ1-5,ATSRDYNQPQH
TRBV12-3/TRBV12-4,TRBJ2-1,ASSLGGWNEQF
TRBV3-1,TRBJ1-1,ASSQDGGLHTEAF
TRBV27,TRBJ2-7,ASSWGGPVYEQY